These 19 T cell receptor beta chains were all obtained from the same sample, sequenced in a study of cytomegalovirus exposure and HLA in healthy donors. A multiplex PCR was run with 60 Vbeta primers and 13 Jbeta primers. Assay: immunoSEQ multiplex PCR; the TCRdb copy retains only in-frame clones and omits some. The sample consists of about 140,000 clones, 70% to 80% of them appearing once. Sequenced input: PBMCs. The receptors come from a woman aged 45-59 years in good health and CMV-seropositive.

This sequence joins TRBV28 and TRBJ1-3, with a possible D match to TRBD1 (6 bases). Looked up from germline, CDR1 is MDHEN and CDR2 is SYDVKM. V lost 5 bases, J lost 2 bases, and 16 bases lay in between. This CDR3 is built from 16 residues. CDR3 loop: CASSSLTGYPGNTIYF. The CDR3 DNA reads TGTGCCAGCAGTAGCCTTACAGGGTATCCTGGAAACACCATATATTTT. The full variable domain, its missing parts supplied by reference TRBV28 and TRBJ1-3, is DVKVTQSSRYLVKRTGEKVFLECVQDMDHENMFWYRQDPGLGLRLIYFSYDVKMKEKGDIPEGYSVSREKKERFSLILESASTNQTSMYLCASSSLTGYPGNTIYFGEGSWLTVV.

The V gene is TRBV4-1, the J gene TRBJ1-3, with D unclear. This CDR3 contains 18 residues. Trimming stripped 1 base from V and 4 bases from J, with 20 bases between. Germline CDR1 and CDR2: MGHRA and YSYEKL. CDR3 residues: CASSQGPQLGSSGNTIYF. The CDR3 nucleotides read TGCGCCAGCAGCCAAGGCCCCCAGTTGGGGAGTAGCGGAAACACCATATATTTT.

The rearrangement joins TRBV6-6 to TRBJ1-5; weak D call: TRBD1 (6 bases). The germline V gene encodes CDR1 MNHNY and CDR2 SVGAGI (reference sequence). The CDR3 runs to 15 residues. V lost 6 bases and J lost 0, with 12 bases in between. CDR3 loop: CASRLQGDSNQPQHF. CDR3 DNA: TGTGCCAGCAGGCTACAGGGAGATAGCAATCAGCCCCAGCATTTT.

V usage is TRBV15 and J usage is TRBJ2-1; weak D call: TRBD2 (7 bases). CDR3 length: 17 amino acids. The V end lost 3 bases, the J end lost 2 bases, and 17 bases lay between the germline ends. Germline CDR1 LNHNV, CDR2 YYDKDF (reference sequence). CDR3 nucleotide sequence: TGTGCCACCAGCAGCCAAATAGGGGGGGACCCCTACAATGAGCAGTTCTTC. Translated: CATSSQIGGDPYNEQFF.

The chain carries TRBV25-1 and TRBJ2-5, with 9 bases lining up with TRBD2. V was pared by 6 bases and J by 7 bases, with 15 bases of the junction left unmatched. This CDR3 region has 16 residues. CDR1 is MGHDK and CDR2 is SYGVNS in the germline V gene. CDR3 nucleotide sequence: TGTGCCAGCAGCCGAGGCGTAGCGGGGGACCTTGGGACCCAGTACTTC. Its protein product is CASSRGVAGDLGTQYF.

This rearrangement joins TRBV4-2 to TRBJ1-6; 9 bases line up with TRBD1. Germline CDR1 reads LGHNA; CDR2 reads YNFKEQ. This CDR3 has 19 amino acids. The V gene end was trimmed by 0 bases and the J gene end by 9 bases; junction bases not matched to a gene: 15. CDR3 amino acids: CASSQDPQGAMVGGSPLHF. DNA for the CDR3: TGTGCCAGCAGCCAAGATCCACAGGGGGCGATGGTCGGTGGTTCACCCCTCCACTTT.

The rearrangement links TRBV19 to TRBJ2-7, with 9 nucleotides matching TRBD2. The trim removed 5 bases at V and 4 bases at J, leaving 9 bases unmatched. The V gene's germline CDR1 is LNHDA and CDR2 SQIVND (reference sequence). The CDR3 extends over 15 amino acids. This CDR3 reads CASSASTSGAYEQYF. The CDR3 DNA follows: TGTGCCAGTAGTGCGTCGACTAGCGGAGCTTACGAGCAGTACTTC.

The V gene is TRBV7-9, the J gene TRBJ2-7, with 9 bases fitting TRBD1. In germline, CDR1 is SEHNR, CDR2 FQNEAQ (reference sequence). J gave up 6 bases and V 5 bases, and 8 bases lay outside the gene matches. This CDR3 comprises 14 residues. This chain's CDR3 is CASSRPGQGLEQYF. The CDR3 nucleotides are TGTGCCAGCAGCCGACCGGGACAGGGCCTCGAGCAGTACTTC.

CDR3 sequence reads: CASREQGPEYF. The CDR3, as DNA: TGTGCCAGCAGAGAACAGGGGCCGGAGTATTTT. The rearrangement uses TRBV6-1 and TRBJ2-3, with 7 bases fitting TRBD1. CDR1 is MNHNS, CDR2 SASEGT, per germline. This CDR3 region has 11 residues. The V gene end was trimmed by 6 bases and the J gene end by 13 bases; junction bases not matched to a gene: 7.

This rearrangement joins TRBV11-2 to TRBJ1-1; 9 nucleotides agree with TRBD1. Losses at the gene ends were 3 bases for V and 2 bases for J; bases not matched to a gene: 7. Germline CDR1 reads SGHAT; CDR2 reads FQNNGV. The CDR3 runs 16 residues. Written as DNA, the CDR3 is TGTGCCAGCAGCTTCGGAGGGACAGGGCTAAACACTGAAGCTTTCTTT. It codes for CASSFGGTGLNTEAFF. The complete variable domain, with remaining parts taken from reference TRBV11-2 and TRBJ1-1, reads EAGVAQSPRYKIIEKRQSVAFWCNPISGHATLYWYQQILGQGPKLLIQFQNNGVVDDSQLPKDRFSAERLKGVDSTLKIQPAKLEDSAVYLCASSFGGTGLNTEAFFGQGTRLTVV.

The rearrangement links TRBV5-1 to TRBJ1-1; 9 positions agree with TRBD1. The ends lost 10 bases at V and 3 bases at J; junction bases unmatched: 7. The V gene's germline CDR1 is SGHRS and CDR2 YFSETQ. This CDR3 contains 13 residues. The CDR3 is CAGRTGEDTEAFF. Here the CDR3 DNA reads TGCGCCGGACGGACAGGGGAGGACACTGAAGCTTTCTTT. Full variable domain (outside the CDR3, taken from reference TRBV5-1 and TRBJ1-1): KAGVTQTPRYLIKTRGQQVTLSCSPISGHRSVSWYQQTPGQGLQFLFEYFSETQRNKGNFPGRFSGRQFSNSRSEMNVSTLELGDSALYLCAGRTGEDTEAFFGQGTRLTVV.

Notes on this clone: Other nucleotide sequences from this sample produce the same CDR3. The V gene is TRBV5-4, the J gene TRBJ1-1, with D maybe TRBD1 (6 bases). The CDR3 runs to 15 residues. Germline-derived CDR1 and CDR2 are SGHNT and YYREEE (reference sequence). Between the trimmed V and J ends, which lost 1 base and 1 base, there was a span of 11 bases. The CDR3 bases are TGTGCCAGCAGCTTGATCGGACAGACGAACACTGAAGCTTTCTTT. Amino acid sequence: CASSLIGQTNTEAFF.

As regards this clone: The junction differs from germline at one of its ends, possibly a read error. At the DNA level, this CDR3 is encoded by other sequences in the same sample as well. The chain is built from TRBV7-8 and TRBJ1-4; the D gene is possibly TRBD1 (6 bases). The germline V gene encodes CDR1 SGHVS and CDR2 FQNEAQ. The CDR3 totals 16 residues. DNA for the CDR3: TGTGCCAGCAGCTTAAGACCAGGGGTAACTAACGAAAAACTGTTTTTT. It yields the protein CASSLRPGVTNEKLFF.

The rearrangement uses TRBV14 and TRBJ2-7, with D unclear. V was shortened by 3 bases and J by 2 bases, with 5 bases between the two germline ends. In germline, CDR1 is SGHDN, CDR2 FVKESK. The CDR3 has 12 residues. In DNA form, the CDR3 reads TGTGCCAGCAGCCAGTTAACCTACGAGCAGTACTTC. It codes for CASSQLTYEQYF.

This clone has a handful of counts. J is TRBJ1-5 and V is TRBV19; no clear D. The germline V gene has CDR1 LNHDA and CDR2 SQIVND (reference sequence). Trimming cost V 3 bases and J 4 bases, with 10 bases left between them. The CDR3 is 14 residues long. The CDR3 DNA sequence: TGTGCCAGTAGTATGACGTCAGGAAATCAGCCCCAGCATTTT. Protein sequence: CASSMTSGNQPQHF.

This chain links TRBV4-2 with TRBJ1-5; the match to TRBD1 covers 9 bases. The junction had 4 bases not matched to a gene; V was cut back by 0 bases and J by 7 bases. Germline V gene lookup returns CDR1 LGHNA and CDR2 YNFKEQ. This CDR3 is 15 amino acids long. The CDR3 here is CASSQDGQGRQPQHF. DNA for the CDR3: TGTGCCAGCAGCCAAGACGGACAGGGGAGGCAGCCCCAGCATTTT.

The chain links TRBV9 to TRBJ1-5; TRBD1 agrees at 10 bases. Germline CDR1 and CDR2: SGDLS and YYNGEE. This CDR3 spans 15 amino acids. The junction had 7 bases not matched to a gene; V was cut back by 4 bases and J by 6 bases. CDR3 protein: CASSSDRGIGQPQHF. The CDR3 DNA reads TGTGCCAGCAGCTCGGACAGGGGGATAGGTCAGCCCCAGCATTTT. Full variable domain (rest looked up from reference TRBV9 and TRBJ1-5): DSGVTQTPKHLITATGQRVTLRCSPRSGDLSVYWYQQSLDQGLQFLIQYYNGEERAKGNILERFSAQQFPDLHSELNLSSLELGDSALYFCASSSDRGIGQPQHFGDGTRLSIL.

There are a few counts of this clone. The chain has TRBV2 and TRBJ2-2; D is uncertain. The V gene lost 3 bases and the J gene lost 4 bases, with 15 bases spanning the gap. Germline V gives CDR1 SNHLY, CDR2 FYNNEI. The CDR3 has 16 residues. The CDR3 region is CASSDYPPSSTGELFF. CDR3 in DNA: TGTGCCAGCAGTGATTATCCCCCATCGAGCACCGGGGAGCTGTTTTTT.

This chain uses TRBV28 with TRBJ1-5; 8 positions match TRBD1. CDR1 is MDHEN, CDR2 SYDVKM, per germline. Trimming at V came to 5 bases and at J to 5 bases, leaving 8 bases not matched to a gene. The CDR3 contains 15 residues. The CDR3 DNA reads TGTGCCAGCAGTCACGACAGGGGAGGGGATCAGCCCCAGCATTTT. The encoded protein is CASSHDRGGDQPQHF.